The source of this TCR beta chain is a study of blood T cells in healthy people across ages. As for this clonotype: Its antigen is as yet unknown.

With a J-beta primer mix and a sample-barcoded 5' primer, a second PCR ran about 7 to 11 cycles. Each sample yielded at least 3 million CDR3-containing paired-end reads. One entry per CDR3 protein, called by TCRdb with MiXCR from the 5' RACE reads. The sample holds around 1.1 million distinct CDR3 sequences, more than 30% seen once. The V end lost 5 bases, the J end lost 5 bases, and 12 bases lay between the germline ends. The length of the CDR3 is 14 residues. General study points: It was the long-lived donors that had more naive CD4+ cells and higher diversity than aged donors. The authors considered diversity estimates from one million T cells to be underestimates.

Sequences were obtained from blood. The genes are TRBV12-3 or TRBV12-4 and TRBJ1-4; D is possibly TRBD1 (5 bases). The receptor comes from a young man in good health. The DNA for the CDR3 is TGTGCCAGCAGTCCGGGACGACTAAATGAAAAACTGTTTTTT. Its protein product is CASSPGRLNEKLFF.